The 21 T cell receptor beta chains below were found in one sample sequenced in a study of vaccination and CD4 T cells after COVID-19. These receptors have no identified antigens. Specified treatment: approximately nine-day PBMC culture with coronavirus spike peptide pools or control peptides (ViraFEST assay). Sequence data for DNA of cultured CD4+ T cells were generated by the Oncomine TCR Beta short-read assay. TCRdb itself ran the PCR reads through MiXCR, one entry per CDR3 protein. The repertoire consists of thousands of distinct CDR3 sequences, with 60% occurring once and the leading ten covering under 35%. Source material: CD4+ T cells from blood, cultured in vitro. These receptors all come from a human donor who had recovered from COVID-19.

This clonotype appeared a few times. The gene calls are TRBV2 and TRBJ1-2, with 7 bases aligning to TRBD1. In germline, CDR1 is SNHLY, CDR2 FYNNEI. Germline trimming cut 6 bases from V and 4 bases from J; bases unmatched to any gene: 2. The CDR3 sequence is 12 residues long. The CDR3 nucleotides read TGTGCCAGCAGACAGGGGTTCTATGGCTACACCTTC. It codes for CASRQGFYGYTF. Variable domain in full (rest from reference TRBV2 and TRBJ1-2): EPEVTQTPSHQVTQMGQEVILRCVPISNHLYFYWYRQILGQKVEFLVSFYNNEISEKSEIFDDQFSVERPDGSNFTLKIRSTKLEDSAMYFCASRQGFYGYTFGSGTRLTVV.

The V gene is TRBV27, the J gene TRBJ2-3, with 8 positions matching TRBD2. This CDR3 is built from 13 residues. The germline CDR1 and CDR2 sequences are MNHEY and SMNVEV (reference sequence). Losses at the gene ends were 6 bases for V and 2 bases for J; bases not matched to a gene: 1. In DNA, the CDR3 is TGTGCCAGCAGGGGACTAGACACAGATACGCAGTATTTT. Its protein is CASRGLDTDTQYF.

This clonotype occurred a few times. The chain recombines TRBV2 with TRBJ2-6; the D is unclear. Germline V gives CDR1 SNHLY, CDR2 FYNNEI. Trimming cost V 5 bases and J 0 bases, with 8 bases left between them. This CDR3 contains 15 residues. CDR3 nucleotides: TGTGCCAGCAGTCAAGAGGACTCTGGGGCCAACGTCCTGACTTTC. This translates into CASSQEDSGANVLTF. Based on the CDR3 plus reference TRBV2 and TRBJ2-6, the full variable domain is EPEVTQTPSHQVTQMGQEVILRCVPISNHLYFYWYRQILGQKVEFLVSFYNNEISEKSEIFDDQFSVERPDGSNFTLKIRSTKLEDSAMYFCASSQEDSGANVLTFGAGSRLTVL.

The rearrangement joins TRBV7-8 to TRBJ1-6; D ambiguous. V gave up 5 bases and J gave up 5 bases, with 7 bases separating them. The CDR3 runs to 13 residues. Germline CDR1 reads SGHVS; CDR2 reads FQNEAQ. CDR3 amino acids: CASSITDNSPLHF. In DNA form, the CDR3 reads TGTGCCAGCAGCATAACAGATAATTCACCCCTCCACTTT.

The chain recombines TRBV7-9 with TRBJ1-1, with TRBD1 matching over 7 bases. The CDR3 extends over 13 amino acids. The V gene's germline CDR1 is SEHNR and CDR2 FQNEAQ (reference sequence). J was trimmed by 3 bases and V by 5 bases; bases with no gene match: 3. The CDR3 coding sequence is TGTGCCAGCAGCCACAGGGGCGACACTGAAGCTTTCTTT. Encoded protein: CASSHRGDTEAFF.

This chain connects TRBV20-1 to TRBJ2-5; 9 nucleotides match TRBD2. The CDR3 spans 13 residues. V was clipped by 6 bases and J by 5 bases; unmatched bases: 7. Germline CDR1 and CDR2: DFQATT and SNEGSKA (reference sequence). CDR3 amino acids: CSAPGLARETQYF. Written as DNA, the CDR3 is TGCAGTGCCCCGGGACTAGCTCGTGAGACCCAGTACTTC.

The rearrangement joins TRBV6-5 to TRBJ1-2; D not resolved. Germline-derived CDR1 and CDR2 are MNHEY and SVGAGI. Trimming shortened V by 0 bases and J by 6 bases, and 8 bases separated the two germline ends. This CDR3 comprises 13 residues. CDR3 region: CASSYSDGNGYTF. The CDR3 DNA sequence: TGTGCCAGCAGTTACTCGGACGGAAATGGCTACACCTTC.

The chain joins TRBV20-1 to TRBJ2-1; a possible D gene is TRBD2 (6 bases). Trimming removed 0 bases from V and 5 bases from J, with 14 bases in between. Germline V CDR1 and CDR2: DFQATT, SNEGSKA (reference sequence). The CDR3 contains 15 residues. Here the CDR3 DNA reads TGCAGTGCTAGAGACTCCGGGACTGTGAACAATGAGCAGTTCTTC. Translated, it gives CSARDSGTVNNEQFF.

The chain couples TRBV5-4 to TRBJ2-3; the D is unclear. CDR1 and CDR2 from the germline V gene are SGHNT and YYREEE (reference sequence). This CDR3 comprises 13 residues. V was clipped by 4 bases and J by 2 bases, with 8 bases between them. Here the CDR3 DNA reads TGTGCCAGCAGCGCTACCTCCACAGATACGCAGTATTTT. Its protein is CASSATSTDTQYF. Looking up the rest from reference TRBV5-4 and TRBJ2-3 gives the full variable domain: ETGVTQSPTHLIKTRGQQVTLRCSSQSGHNTVSWYQQALGQGPQFIFQYYREEENGRGNFPPRFSGLQFPNYSSELNVNALELDDSALYLCASSATSTDTQYFGPGTRLTVL.

The CDR3 DNA reads as TGTGCCAGCAGTTACTCTTGGACGGGACTAGCGGGAGTAGGGAATGAGCAGTTCTTC. It is translated as CASSYSWTGLAGVGNEQFF. The gene calls are TRBV6-5 and TRBJ2-1; TRBD2 matches at 14 bases. The CDR3 has 19 amino acids. Losses at the gene ends were 0 bases for V and 7 bases for J; bases not matched to a gene: 11. Germline V gives CDR1 MNHEY, CDR2 SVGAGI.

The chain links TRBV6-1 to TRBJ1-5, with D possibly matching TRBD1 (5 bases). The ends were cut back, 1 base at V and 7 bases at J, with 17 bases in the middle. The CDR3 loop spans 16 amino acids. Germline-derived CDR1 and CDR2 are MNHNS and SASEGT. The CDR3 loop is CASSEVHRQGGQPQHF. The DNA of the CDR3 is TGTGCCAGCAGTGAAGTTCACAGGCAGGGCGGGCAGCCCCAGCATTTT.

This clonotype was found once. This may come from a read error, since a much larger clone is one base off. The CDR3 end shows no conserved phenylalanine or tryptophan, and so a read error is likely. CDR3 bases: TGTGCCAGCAGTTTCTATCCAGGATCGAACTACGAGCAGTACCTC. Translated, it gives CASSFYPGSNYEQYL. This sequence joins TRBV27 and TRBJ2-7, with D unclear. There are 15 residues in the CDR3. V lost 3 bases and J 3 bases, leaving 15 bases between the germline ends. The germline CDR1 and CDR2 sequences are MNHEY and SMNVEV (reference sequence).

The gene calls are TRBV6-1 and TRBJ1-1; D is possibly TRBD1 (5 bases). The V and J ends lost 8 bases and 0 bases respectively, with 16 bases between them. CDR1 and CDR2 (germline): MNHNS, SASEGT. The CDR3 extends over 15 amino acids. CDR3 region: CASLWGGTMNTEAFF. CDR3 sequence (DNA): TGTGCCAGCTTATGGGGAGGGACTATGAACACTGAAGCTTTCTTT.

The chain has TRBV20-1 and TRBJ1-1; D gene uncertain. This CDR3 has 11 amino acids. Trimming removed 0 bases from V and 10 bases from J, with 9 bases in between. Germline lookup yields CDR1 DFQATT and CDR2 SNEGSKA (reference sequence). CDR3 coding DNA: TGCAGTGCTAGAGAGGGAGTCATAGCTTTCTTT. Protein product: CSAREGVIAFF.

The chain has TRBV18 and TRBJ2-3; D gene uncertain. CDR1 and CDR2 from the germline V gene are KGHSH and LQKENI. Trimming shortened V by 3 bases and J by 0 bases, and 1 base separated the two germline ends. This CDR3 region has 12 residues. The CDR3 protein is CASSPSTDTQYF. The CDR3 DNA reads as TGTGCCAGCTCACCCAGCACAGATACGCAGTATTTT.

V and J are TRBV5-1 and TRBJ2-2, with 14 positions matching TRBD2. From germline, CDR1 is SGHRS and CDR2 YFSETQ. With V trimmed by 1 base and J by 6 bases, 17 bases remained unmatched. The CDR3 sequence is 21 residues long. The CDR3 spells CASSLPDSGTSGRGDSGELFF. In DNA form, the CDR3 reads TGCGCCAGCAGCTTGCCCGACTCCGGGACTAGCGGGAGAGGCGATTCCGGGGAGCTGTTTTTT.

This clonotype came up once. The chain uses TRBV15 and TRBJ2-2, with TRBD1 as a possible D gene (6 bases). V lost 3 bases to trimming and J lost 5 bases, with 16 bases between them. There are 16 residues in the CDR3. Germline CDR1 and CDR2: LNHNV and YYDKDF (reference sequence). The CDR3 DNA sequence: TGTGCCACCAGCAGGTACGGACAGACGCGGACCGGGGAGCTGTTTTTT. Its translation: CATSRYGQTRTGELFF. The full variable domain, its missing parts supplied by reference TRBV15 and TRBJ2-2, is DAMVIQNPRYQVTQFGKPVTLSCSQTLNHNVMYWYQQKSSQAPKLLFHYYDKDFNNEADTPDNFQSRRPNTSFCFLDIRSPGLGDTAMYLCATSRYGQTRTGELFFGEGSRLTVL.

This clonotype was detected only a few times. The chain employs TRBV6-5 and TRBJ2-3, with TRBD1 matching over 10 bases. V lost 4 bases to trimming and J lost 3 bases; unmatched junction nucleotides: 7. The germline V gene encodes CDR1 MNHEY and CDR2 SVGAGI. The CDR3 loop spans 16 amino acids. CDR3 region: CASSFPPGQGTDTQYF. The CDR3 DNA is TGTGCCAGCAGTTTTCCACCGGGACAGGGGACAGATACGCAGTATTTT.

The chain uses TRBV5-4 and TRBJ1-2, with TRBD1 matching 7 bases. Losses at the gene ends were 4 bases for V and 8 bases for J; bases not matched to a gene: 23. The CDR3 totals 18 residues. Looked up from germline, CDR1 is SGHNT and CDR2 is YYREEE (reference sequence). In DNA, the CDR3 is TGTGCCAGCAGCGCGGACAGGTTTAACGTTTGGCGGGTAAGAGGCTACACCTTC. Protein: CASSADRFNVWRVRGYTF.

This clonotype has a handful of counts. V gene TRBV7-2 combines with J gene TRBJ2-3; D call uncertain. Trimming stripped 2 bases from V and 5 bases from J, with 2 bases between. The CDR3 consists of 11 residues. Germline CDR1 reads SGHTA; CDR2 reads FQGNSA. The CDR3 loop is CASSLRDTQYF. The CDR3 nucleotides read TGTGCCAGCAGCTTAAGAGATACGCAGTATTTT.

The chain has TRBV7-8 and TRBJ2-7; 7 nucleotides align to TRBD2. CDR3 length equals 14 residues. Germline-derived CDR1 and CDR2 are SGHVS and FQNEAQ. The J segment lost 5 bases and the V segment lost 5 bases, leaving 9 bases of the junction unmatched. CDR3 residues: CASSRPGLPHEQYF. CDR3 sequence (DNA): TGTGCCAGCAGCCGCCCGGGACTACCCCACGAGCAGTACTTC.